This is a list of T cell receptor beta chains from one sample in a study of T cells in Graves' hyperthyroidism and ophthalmopathy. From the multiplex PCR reads, TCRdb called clonotypes with MiXCR, one entry per CDR3 protein. The repertoire holds roughly 750,000 distinct CDR3 sequences, less than 20% seen once, with around 7.7% in the top ten. The sample comprised blood. The receptors derive from a man aged 18 to 29 with Graves' hyperthyroidism. Each CDR3 is given with its conserved first and last residue. D genes are given only for firm matches. Only part of the rows carry a size: once, few, many, or a class if the clone is expanded.

clone size	V gene	D gene	CDR3 length	J gene	CDR3 DNA	CDR3 protein
-	TRBV14	-	16	TRBJ1-5	TGTGCCAGCAGCCAAGGCGGTCGGGGTGGGAATCAGCCCCAGCATTTT	CASSQGGRGGNQPQHF
many	TRBV7-8	TRBD2	16	TRBJ2-7	TGTGCCAGCAGCTTAGTAGCGGGCACCCCAACCTACGAGCAGTACTTC	CASSLVAGTPTYEQYF
many	TRBV7-6	-	12	TRBJ2-3	TGTGCCAGCAGCGAATCTCCAGATACGCAGTATTTT	CASSESPDTQYF
many	TRBV6-2/TRBV6-3	-	16	TRBJ2-5	TGTGCCAGCAGTTACGGGGGCGATTCCGACCAAGAGACCCAGTACTTC	CASSYGGDSDQETQYF
many	TRBV18	TRBD1	15	TRBJ1-1	TGTGCCAGCTCACTACAGGGGGCGGAGAACACTGAAGCTTTCTTT	CASSLQGAENTEAFF
-	TRBV11-2	-	14	TRBJ1-3	TGTGCCAGCAGTAGAGGAGTCGTTGGAAACACCACATATTTT	CASSRGVVGNTTYF
few	TRBV28	-	15	TRBJ1-6	TGTGCCAGCAATCATGACAGGATGATAAATTCACCCCTCCACTTT	CASNHDRMINSPLHF
many	TRBV20-1	TRBD2	15	TRBJ2-3	TGCAGTGCTCTAGGGGTCAGCGGGAGAACAGATACGCAGTATTTT	CSALGVSGRTDTQYF
many	TRBV12-3/TRBV12-4	TRBD2	13	TRBJ2-1	TGTGCCAGCATGACTAGCGGAAACAATGAGCAGTTCTTC	CASMTSGNNEQFF
many	TRBV28	TRBD1	14	TRBJ2-1	TGTGCCAGCAGAGCACAGGGGGACTACAATGAGCAGTTCTTC	CASRAQGDYNEQFF
many	TRBV15	-	18	TRBJ1-2	TGTGCCACCAGCAGAGAAGGTGGACTAACGGACCGACTCTATGGCTACACCTTC	CATSREGGLTDRLYGYTF
-	TRBV6-1	-	14	TRBJ2-7	TGTGCCAGCGGGGGGGGCCTTACCACCTGCGAGCAGTACTTC	CASGGGLTTCEQYF
few	TRBV10-3	-	15	TRBJ1-1	TGTGCCATCAGCGACCGAGGCGGAGGGGACACTGAAGCTTTCTTT	CAISDRGGGDTEAFF
many	TRBV7-9	-	15	TRBJ2-7	TGTGCCAGCAGCAGTCGGCCGGGGCCGTCCTACGAGCAGTACTTC	CASSSRPGPSYEQYF
many	TRBV11-2	TRBD2	14	TRBJ2-1	TGTGCCAGCAGCTTACGGACTAGGAACAATGAGCAGTTCTTC	CASSLRTRNNEQFF